This T cell receptor (beta chain) was retrieved from a study of blood T cell repertoires in COVID-19 (dated by TCRdb to between 2020 and 2021). General notes on the study: Samples covering the acute and convalescent phases of COVID-19 were provided by collaborators in the United States, Italy and Spain. The prospective study material was composed of cDNA or gDNA derived from T cells, B-cell-depleted T cells, or PBMCs. The dataset comprised deeply sampled blood TCRbeta repertoires from subjects exposed to, actively infected with, or recovered from COVID-19. A freely available public database, intended as a resource for researchers studying the immune response to SARS-CoV-2, is where the repertoires were released. The samples were drawn from the first 160 participants of the ongoing ImmuneRACE study and from 950 to 1,500 subjects provided by 6 global collaborators. A de-identified subject ID, COVID-19 status, age in years and sex were almost always included in the sample metadata. Where HLA class I and class II types were available, the types were taken from metadata supplied by the sample provider, not from assay-based typing.

Including the terminal cysteine and phenylalanine, the CDR3 comprises 15 residues. Just the 45-base CDR3 DNA is kept, in frame starting at base 1. CDR1 and CDR2 are drawn from the germline V gene (reference sequence): LGHDT, YNNKEL. Trimming accounts for 3 bases at V and 3 bases at J, while the number of junction bases matched to no gene is 4. The immunoSEQ Assay, a bias-controlled multiplex PCR, was used to amplify TCRbeta CDR3 regions from genomic DNA. Turning to the authors' computational methods: The number of nucleated cells in each sample was estimated from the amplification of reference gene primers within the assay. To quantify the absolute abundance of each unique TCRbeta CDR3 rearrangement, sequence reads were collapsed and filtered. For each sample, productive Simpson clonality was calculated as the square root of Simpson's diversity index over productive rearrangements. TCRdb obtained this table from immuneACCESS and retained in-frame rearrangements with V and J assigned. These tables miss some clones; where compared with another copy, unresolved V genes account for less than half of the shortfall, and the remainder is unexplained. V and J calls and clone size follow that table, whereas D and trimming were derived from the DNA. For this sample there are more than 95,000 clones; around 81% appear just once. The biggest ten clones account for about 4% of the sample.

The study at large found these results: The quantity of clinical and demographic metadata differed by source and by participant and was supplied without curation.

Each collaborating institution followed its own protocols to collect whole blood in K2EDTA tubes. For TCRbeta analysis, collaborators shipped samples as frozen whole blood, isolated PBMCs, or DNA extracted from either of those sample types. This clone was found once. Its antigen has not been determined. Base quality data are lacking; no much larger clone is found one base away. Sequenced: peripheral blood. The chain couples TRBV3-1 (or the pseudogene TRBV3-2) to TRBJ2-3; 9 bases in the junction line up with TRBD2. This sequence was found in a man between 60 and 75 years old with acute or convalescent COVID-19. This receptor has the CDR3 CASSQGGRGTDTQYF. The nucleotide sequence reads TGTGCCAGCAGCCAGGGCGGGAGGGGTACAGATACGCAGTATTTT.